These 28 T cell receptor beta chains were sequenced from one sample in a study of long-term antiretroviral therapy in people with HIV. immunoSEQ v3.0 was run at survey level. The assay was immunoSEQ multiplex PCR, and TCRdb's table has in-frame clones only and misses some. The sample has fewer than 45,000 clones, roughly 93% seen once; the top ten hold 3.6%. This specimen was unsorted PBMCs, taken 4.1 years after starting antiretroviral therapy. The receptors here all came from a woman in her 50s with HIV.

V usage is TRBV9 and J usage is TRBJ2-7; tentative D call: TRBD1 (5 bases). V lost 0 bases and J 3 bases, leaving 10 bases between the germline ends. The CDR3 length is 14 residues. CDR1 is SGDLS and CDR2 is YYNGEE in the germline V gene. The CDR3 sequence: CASSVGFRGYEQYF. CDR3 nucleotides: TGTGCCAGCAGCGTAGGTTTTAGGGGCTACGAGCAGTACTTC.

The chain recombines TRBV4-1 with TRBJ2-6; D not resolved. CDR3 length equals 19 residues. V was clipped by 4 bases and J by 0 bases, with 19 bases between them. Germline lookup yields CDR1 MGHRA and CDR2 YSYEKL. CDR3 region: CASSPIYRERFSGANVLTF. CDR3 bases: TGCGCCAGCAGCCCTATATACAGAGAAAGGTTCTCTGGGGCCAACGTCCTGACTTTC.

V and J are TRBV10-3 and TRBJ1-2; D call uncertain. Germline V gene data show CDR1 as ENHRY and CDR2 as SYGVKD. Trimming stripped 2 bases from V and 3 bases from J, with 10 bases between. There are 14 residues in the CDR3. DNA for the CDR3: TGTGCCATCAGTGAGCACCCTCGGGACTATGGCTACACCTTC. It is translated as CAISEHPRDYGYTF.

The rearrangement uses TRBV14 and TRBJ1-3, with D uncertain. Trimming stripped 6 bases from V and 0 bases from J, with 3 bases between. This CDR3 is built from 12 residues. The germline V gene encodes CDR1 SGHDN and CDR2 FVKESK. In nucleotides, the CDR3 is TGTGCCAGCAGGGGCTCTGGAAACACCATATATTTT. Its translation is CASRGSGNTIYF.

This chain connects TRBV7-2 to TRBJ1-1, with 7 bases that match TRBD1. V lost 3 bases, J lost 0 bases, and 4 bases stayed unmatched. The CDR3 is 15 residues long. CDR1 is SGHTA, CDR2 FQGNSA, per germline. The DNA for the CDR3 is TGTGCCAGCAGCTTTACCGGGACAGTGAACACTGAAGCTTTCTTT. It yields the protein CASSFTGTVNTEAFF.

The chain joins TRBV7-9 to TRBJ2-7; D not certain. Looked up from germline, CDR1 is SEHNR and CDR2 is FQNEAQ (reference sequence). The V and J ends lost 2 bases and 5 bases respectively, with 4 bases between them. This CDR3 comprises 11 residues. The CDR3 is CASSLTHEQYF. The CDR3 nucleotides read TGTGCCAGCAGCTTAACACACGAGCAGTACTTC. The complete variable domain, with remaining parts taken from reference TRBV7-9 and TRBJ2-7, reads DTGVSQNPRHKITKRGQNVTFRCDPISEHNRLYWYRQTLGQGPEFLTYFQNEAQLEKSRLLSDRFSAERPKGSFSTLEIQRTEQGDSAMYLCASSLTHEQYFGPGTRLTVT.

The CDR3 sequence: CARWTGTGKKDEQYF. The CDR3 region has the DNA TGTGCCAGATGGACCGGGACAGGGAAAAAAGACGAGCAGTACTTC. The chain recombines TRBV19 with TRBJ2-7, with 9 nucleotides matching TRBD1. Germline V gene data show CDR1 as LNHDA and CDR2 as SQIVND (reference sequence). The CDR3 consists of 15 residues. V was pared by 9 bases and J by 5 bases, with 14 bases of the junction left unmatched. Full variable domain (rest looked up from reference TRBV19 and TRBJ2-7): DGGITQSPKYLFRKEGQNVTLSCEQNLNHDAMYWYRQDPGQGLRLIYYSQIVNDFQKGDIAEGYSVSREKKESFPLTVTSAQKNPTAFYLCARWTGTGKKDEQYFGPGTRLTVT.

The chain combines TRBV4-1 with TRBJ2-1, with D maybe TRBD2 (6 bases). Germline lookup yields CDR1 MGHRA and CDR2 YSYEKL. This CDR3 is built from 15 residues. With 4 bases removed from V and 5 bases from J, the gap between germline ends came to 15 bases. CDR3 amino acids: CASSLRDLDNNEQFF. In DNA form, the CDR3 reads TGCGCCAGCAGCCTCCGGGACTTAGACAACAATGAGCAGTTCTTC.

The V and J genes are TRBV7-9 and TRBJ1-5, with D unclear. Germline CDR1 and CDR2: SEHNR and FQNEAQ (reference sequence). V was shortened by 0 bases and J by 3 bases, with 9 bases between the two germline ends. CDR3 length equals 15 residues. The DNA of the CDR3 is TGTGCCAGCAGCTTAGCCGGCCTGGACAATCAGCCCCAGCATTTT. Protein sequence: CASSLAGLDNQPQHF.

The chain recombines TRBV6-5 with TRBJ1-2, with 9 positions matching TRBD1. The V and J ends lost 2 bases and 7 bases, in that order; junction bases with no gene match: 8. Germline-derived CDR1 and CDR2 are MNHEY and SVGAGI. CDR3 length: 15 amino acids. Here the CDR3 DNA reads TGTGCCAGCAGTTACCCGGGGACAGGGCTGAGTGGCTACACCTTC. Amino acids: CASSYPGTGLSGYTF.

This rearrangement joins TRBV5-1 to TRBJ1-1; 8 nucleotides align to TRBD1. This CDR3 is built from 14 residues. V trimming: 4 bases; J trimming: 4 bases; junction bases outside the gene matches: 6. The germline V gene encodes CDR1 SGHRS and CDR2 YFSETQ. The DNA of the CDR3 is TGCGCCAGCAGCCCAGGACAGGGAAGCACTGAAGCTTTCTTT. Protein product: CASSPGQGSTEAFF.

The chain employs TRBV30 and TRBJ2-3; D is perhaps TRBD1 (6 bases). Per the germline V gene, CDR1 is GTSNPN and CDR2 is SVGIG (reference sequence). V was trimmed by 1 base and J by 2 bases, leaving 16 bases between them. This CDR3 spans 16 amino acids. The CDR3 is CAWSAGDGGDTDTQYF. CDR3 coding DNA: TGTGCCTGGAGTGCAGGGGATGGGGGAGACACAGATACGCAGTATTTT.

CDR3 nucleotides: TGTGCCAGCAGTATCCCGAGAGCGGGGGGACGGGATGATGAGCAGTTCTTC. It is translated as CASSIPRAGGRDDEQFF. This chain links TRBV27 with TRBJ2-1; 9 positions match TRBD2. Trimming took 5 bases from V and 8 from J; bases not matched to a gene: 16. This CDR3 is built from 17 residues. Germline loops: CDR1 MNHEY, CDR2 SMNVEV (reference sequence).

The CDR3 nucleotides read TGTGCCAGCAGCTTGTCCCCAGCCCAAGAGACCCAGTACTTC. It encodes CASSLSPAQETQYF. V usage is TRBV5-5 and J usage is TRBJ2-5; the D is unclear. The CDR3 loop spans 14 amino acids. The V gene lost 1 base and the J gene lost 1 base, with 8 bases spanning the gap. Germline V gives CDR1 SGHKS, CDR2 YYEKEE (reference sequence).

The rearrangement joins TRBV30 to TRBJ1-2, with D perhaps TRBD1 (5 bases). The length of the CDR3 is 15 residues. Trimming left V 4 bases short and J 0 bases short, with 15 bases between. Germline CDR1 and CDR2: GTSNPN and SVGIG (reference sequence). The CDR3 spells CAWIIWGRANYGYTF. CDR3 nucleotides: TGTGCCTGGATCATATGGGGCCGGGCTAACTATGGCTACACCTTC.

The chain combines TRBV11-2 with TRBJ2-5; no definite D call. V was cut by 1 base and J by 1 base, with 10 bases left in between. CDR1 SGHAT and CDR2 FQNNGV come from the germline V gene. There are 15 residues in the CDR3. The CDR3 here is CASSLVALFQETQYF. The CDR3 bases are TGTGCCAGCAGCTTAGTAGCTCTTTTCCAAGAGACCCAGTACTTC.

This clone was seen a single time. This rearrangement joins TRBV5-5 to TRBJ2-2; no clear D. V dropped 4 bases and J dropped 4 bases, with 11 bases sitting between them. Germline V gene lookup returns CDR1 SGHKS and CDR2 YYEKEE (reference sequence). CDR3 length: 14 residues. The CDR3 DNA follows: TGTGCCAGCAGCCCACCAGCTCTCACCGGGGAGCTGTTTTTT. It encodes CASSPPALTGELFF.

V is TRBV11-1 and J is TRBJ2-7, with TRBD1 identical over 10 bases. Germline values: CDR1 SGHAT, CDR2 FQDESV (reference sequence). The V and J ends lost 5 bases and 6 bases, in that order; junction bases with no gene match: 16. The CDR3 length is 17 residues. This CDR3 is CASSPGGQGVILGEQYF. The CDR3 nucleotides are TGTGCCAGCAGCCCGGGTGGACAGGGGGTAATTCTGGGCGAGCAGTACTTC.

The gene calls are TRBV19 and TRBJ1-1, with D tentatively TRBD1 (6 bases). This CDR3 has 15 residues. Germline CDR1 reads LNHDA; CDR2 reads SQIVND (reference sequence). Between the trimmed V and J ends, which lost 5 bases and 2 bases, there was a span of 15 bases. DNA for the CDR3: TGTGCCAGTAGTGCAGGACAGATTCTTAACACTGAAGCTTTCTTT. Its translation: CASSAGQILNTEAFF. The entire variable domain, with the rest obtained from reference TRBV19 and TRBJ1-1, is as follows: DGGITQSPKYLFRKEGQNVTLSCEQNLNHDAMYWYRQDPGQGLRLIYYSQIVNDFQKGDIAEGYSVSREKKESFPLTVTSAQKNPTAFYLCASSAGQILNTEAFFGQGTRLTVV.

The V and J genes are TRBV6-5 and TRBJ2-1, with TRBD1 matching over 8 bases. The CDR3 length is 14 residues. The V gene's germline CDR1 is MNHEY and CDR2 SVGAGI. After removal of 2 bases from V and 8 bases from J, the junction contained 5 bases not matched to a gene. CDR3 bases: TGTGCCAGCAGTTACCACAGGGGGAACGATGAGCAGTTCTTC. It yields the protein CASSYHRGNDEQFF.

Here the CDR3 reads CASSPRINSPGHEAFF. CDR3 DNA: TGTGCCAGCAGTCCACGTATAAACTCCCCGGGACATGAGGCTTTCTTT. V is TRBV27 and J is TRBJ1-1; weak D call: TRBD1 (6 bases). The V gene lost 5 bases and the J gene lost 11 bases, with 27 bases spanning the gap. The CDR3 loop spans 16 amino acids. Looked up from germline, CDR1 is MNHEY and CDR2 is SMNVEV (reference sequence).

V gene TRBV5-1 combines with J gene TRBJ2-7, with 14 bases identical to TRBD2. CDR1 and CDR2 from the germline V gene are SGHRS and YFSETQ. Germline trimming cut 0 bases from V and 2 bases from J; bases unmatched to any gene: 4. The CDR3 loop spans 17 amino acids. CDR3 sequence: CASSLARTSGGPYEQYF. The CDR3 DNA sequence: TGCGCCAGCAGCTTGGCCAGGACTAGCGGGGGGCCCTACGAGCAGTACTTC.

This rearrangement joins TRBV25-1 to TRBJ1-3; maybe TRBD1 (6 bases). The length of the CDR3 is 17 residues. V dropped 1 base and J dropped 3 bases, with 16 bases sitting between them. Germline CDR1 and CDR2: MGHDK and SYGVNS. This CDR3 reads CASSESGRGLSGNTIYF. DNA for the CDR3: TGTGCCAGCAGTGAATCGGGACGGGGGCTCAGTGGAAACACCATATATTTT. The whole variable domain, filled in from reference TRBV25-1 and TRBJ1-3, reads EADIYQTPRYLVIGTGKKITLECSQTMGHDKMYWYQQDPGMELHLIHYSYGVNSTEKGDLSSESTVSRIRTEHFPLTLESARPSHTSQYLCASSESGRGLSGNTIYFGEGSWLTVV.

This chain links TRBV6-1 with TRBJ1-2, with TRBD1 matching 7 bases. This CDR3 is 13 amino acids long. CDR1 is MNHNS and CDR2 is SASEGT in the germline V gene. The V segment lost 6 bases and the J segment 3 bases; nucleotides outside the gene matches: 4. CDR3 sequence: CASSFQGDYGYTF. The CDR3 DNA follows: TGTGCCAGCAGCTTCCAGGGGGACTATGGCTACACCTTC.

CDR3 region: CASSPGGNRNQPQHF. The CDR3 DNA sequence: TGTGCCAGCAGCCCAGGGGGGAACCGTAATCAGCCCCAGCATTTT. J is TRBJ1-5 and V is TRBV11-2; 7 positions agree with TRBD1. The V and J ends lost 5 bases and 4 bases, in that order; junction bases with no gene match: 8. The germline CDR1 and CDR2 sequences are SGHAT and FQNNGV. The CDR3 consists of 15 residues.

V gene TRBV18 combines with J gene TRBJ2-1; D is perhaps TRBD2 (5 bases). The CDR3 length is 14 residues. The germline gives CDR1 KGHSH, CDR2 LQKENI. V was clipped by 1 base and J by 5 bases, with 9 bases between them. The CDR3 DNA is TGTGCCAGCTCACCACAAAACGGGAACAATGAGCAGTTCTTC. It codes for CASSPQNGNNEQFF.

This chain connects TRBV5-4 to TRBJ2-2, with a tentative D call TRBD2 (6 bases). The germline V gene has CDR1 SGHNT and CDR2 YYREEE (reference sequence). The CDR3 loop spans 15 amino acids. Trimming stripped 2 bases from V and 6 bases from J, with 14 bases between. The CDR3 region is CASSFLSGGSGELFF. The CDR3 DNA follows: TGTGCCAGCAGCTTCCTATCTGGGGGGTCCGGGGAGCTGTTTTTT.

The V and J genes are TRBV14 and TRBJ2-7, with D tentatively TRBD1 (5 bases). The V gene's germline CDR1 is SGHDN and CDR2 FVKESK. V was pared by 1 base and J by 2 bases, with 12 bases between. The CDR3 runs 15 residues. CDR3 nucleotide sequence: TGTGCCAGCAGCCAAGTTAGGAAGGGGACCTACGAGCAGTACTTC. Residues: CASSQVRKGTYEQYF.